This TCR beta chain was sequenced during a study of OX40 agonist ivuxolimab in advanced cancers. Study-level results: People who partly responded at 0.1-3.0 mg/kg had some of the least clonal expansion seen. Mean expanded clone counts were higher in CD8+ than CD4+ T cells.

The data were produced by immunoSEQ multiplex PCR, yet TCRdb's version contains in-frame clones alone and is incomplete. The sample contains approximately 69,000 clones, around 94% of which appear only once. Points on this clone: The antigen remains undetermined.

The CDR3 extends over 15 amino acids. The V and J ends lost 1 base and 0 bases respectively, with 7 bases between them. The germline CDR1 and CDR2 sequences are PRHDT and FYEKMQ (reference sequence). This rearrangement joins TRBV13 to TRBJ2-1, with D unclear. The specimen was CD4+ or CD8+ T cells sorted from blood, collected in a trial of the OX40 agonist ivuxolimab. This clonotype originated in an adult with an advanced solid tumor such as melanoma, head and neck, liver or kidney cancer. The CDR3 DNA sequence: TGTGCCAGCAGCTTAGTTCGGAGCTCCTACAATGAGCAGTTCTTC. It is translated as CASSLVRSSYNEQFF.